The following is a TCR beta chain sequence with its context. Original handling: Amplification of reference gene primers was used by the study to estimate nucleated cell counts. Some clones are missing from TCRdb's copy, which holds only in-frame ones; the method was immunoSEQ multiplex PCR. Clone size and V and J calls were adopted from that table, with D and trimming inferred from the DNA. The sample has 150,000 to 200,000 clones; 75% to 90% are singletons. The data belong to a study of blood T cell repertoires in COVID-19. Study details: COVID-19 samples, acute and convalescent, were from the United States, Italy and Spain. T cells, B-cell-depleted T cells, or PBMCs provided the cDNA or gDNA that served as material.

The CDR3 is made up of 15 amino acids. CDR1 is SNHLY and CDR2 is FYNNEI in the germline V gene. Trimming took off 4 bases at V and 8 bases at J, with 18 bases between the two ends. Cohort allocation depended upon clinical history that participants reported. The specimen was PBMCs or T cells enriched from blood (not recorded which). This chain uses TRBV2 with TRBJ2-1; the D gene is possibly TRBD2 (6 bases). The clonotype comes from a woman between 40 and 55 years old with acute COVID-19. The CDR3 bases are TGTGCCAGCAGTGCAAGGGTGGCGGGGATCCATGAGCAGTTCTTC. It is translated as CASSARVAGIHEQFF.